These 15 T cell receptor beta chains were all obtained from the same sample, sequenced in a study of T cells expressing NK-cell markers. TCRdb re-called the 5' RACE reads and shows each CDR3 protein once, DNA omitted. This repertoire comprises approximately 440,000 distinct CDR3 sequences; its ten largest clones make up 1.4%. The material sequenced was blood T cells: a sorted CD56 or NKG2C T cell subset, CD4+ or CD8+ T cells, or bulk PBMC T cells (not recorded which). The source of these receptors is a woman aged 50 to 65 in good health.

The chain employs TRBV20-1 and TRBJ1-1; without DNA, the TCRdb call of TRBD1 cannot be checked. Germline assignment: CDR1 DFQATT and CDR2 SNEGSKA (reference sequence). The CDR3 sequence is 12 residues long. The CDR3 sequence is CRVTRGVPEAFF.

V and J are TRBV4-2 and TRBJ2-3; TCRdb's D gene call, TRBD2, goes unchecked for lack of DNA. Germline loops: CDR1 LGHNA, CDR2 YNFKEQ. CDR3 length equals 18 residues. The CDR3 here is CASSQSRRGSLDTDTQYF.

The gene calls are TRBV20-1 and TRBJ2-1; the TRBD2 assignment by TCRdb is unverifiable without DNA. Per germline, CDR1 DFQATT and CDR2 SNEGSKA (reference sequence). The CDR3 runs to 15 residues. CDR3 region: CSASRGGTETGEQFF.

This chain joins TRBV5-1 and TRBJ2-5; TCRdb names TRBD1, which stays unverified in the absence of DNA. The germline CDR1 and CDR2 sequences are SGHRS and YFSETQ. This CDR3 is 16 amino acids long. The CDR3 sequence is CASSLSGDSTQETQYF.

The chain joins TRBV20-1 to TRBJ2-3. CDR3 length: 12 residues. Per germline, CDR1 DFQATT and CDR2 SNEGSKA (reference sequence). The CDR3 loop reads CSAVQDTDTQYF.

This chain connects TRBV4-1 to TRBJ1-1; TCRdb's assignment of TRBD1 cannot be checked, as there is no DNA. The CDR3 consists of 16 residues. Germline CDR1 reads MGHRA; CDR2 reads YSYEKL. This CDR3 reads CASSPGQGERNTEAFF.

CDR3 protein: CASSITTGLAGETQYF. This sequence joins TRBV19 and TRBJ2-5; TCRdb's D call, TRBD2, is unchecked because there is no DNA. Germline V gene sequence: CDR1 LNHDA, CDR2 SQIVND (reference sequence). The CDR3 is made up of 16 amino acids.

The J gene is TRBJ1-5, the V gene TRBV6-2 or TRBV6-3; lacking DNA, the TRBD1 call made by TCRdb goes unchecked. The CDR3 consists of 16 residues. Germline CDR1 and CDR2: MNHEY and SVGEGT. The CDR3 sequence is CASSLGKHGYNQPQHF.

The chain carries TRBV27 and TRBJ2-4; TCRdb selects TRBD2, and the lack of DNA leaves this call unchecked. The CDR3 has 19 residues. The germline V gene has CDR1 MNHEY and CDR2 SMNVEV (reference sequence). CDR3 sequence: CASSPISGRTGLAKNIQYF.

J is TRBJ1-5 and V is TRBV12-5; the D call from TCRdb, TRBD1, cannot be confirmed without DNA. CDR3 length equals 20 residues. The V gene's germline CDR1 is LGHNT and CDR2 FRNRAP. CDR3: CASGLPTLGHSPYSNQPQHF.

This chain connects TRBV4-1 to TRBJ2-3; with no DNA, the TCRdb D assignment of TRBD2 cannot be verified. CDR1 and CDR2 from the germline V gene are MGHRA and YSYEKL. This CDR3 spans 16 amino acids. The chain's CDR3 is CASSQEASGSPDTQYF.

The CDR3 loop is CSVAQRLAFNEQFF. The rearrangement links TRBV29-1 to TRBJ2-1; no DNA is available, so the TRBD2 call from TCRdb remains unchecked. The CDR3 contains 14 residues. The germline CDR1 and CDR2 sequences are SQVTM and ANQGSEA.

CDR3 protein: CSARDPRAGGYNEQFF. This chain connects TRBV20-1 to TRBJ2-1; TCRdb calls TRBD1, which cannot be checked without DNA. The CDR3 contains 16 residues. Germline values: CDR1 DFQATT, CDR2 SNEGSKA (reference sequence).

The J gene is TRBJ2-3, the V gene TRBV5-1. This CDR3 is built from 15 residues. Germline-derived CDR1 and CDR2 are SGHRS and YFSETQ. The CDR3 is CASSLVGLSTDTQYF.

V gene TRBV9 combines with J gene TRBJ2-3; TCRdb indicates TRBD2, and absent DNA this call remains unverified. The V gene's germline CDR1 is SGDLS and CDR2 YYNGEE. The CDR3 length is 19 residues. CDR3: CASSAAPTSGGLRTDTQYF. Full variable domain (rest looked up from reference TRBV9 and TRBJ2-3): DSGVTQTPKHLITATGQRVTLRCSPRSGDLSVYWYQQSLDQGLQFLIQYYNGEERAKGNILERFSAQQFPDLHSELNLSSLELGDSALYFCASSAAPTSGGLRTDTQYFGPGTRLTVL.